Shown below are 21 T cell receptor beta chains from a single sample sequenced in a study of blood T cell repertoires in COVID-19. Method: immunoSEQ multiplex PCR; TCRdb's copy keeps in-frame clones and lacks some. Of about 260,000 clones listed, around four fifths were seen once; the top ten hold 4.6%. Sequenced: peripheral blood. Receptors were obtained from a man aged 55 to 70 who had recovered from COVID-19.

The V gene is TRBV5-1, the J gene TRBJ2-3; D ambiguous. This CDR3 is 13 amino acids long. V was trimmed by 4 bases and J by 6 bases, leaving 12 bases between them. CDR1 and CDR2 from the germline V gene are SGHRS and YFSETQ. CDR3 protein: CASSANHADTQYF. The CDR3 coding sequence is TGCGCCAGCAGCGCGAACCACGCTGATACGCAGTATTTT. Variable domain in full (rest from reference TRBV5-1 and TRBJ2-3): KAGVTQTPRYLIKTRGQQVTLSCSPISGHRSVSWYQQTPGQGLQFLFEYFSETQRNKGNFPGRFSGRQFSNSRSEMNVSTLELGDSALYLCASSANHADTQYFGPGTRLTVL.

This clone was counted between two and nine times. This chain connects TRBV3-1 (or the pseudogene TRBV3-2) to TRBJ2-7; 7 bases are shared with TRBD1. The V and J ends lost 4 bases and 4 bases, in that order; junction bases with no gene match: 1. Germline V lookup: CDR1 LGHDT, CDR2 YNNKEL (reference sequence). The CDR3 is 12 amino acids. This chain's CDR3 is CASSRQGYEQYF. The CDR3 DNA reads TGTGCCAGCAGCCGACAGGGTTACGAGCAGTACTTC.

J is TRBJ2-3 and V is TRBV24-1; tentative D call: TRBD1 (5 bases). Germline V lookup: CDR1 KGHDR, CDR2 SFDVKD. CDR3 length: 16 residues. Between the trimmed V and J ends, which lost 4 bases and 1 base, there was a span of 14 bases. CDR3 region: CATSDQGLLGTDTQYF. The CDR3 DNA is TGTGCCACCAGTGACCAGGGCCTTCTCGGCACAGATACGCAGTATTTT.

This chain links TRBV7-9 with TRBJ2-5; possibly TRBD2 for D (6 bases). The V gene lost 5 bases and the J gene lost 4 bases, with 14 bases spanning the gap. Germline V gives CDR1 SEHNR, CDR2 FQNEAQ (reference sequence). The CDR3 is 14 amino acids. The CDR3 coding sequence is TGTGCCAGCAGCCCCCCCCGGGAGAGAGAGACCCAGTACTTC. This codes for CASSPPRERETQYF.

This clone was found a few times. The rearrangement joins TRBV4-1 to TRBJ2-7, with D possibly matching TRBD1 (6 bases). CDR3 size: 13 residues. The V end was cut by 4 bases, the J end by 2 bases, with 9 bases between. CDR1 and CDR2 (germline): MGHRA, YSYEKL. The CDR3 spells CASSPRTAYEQYF. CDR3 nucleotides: TGCGCCAGCAGCCCCCGGACAGCCTACGAGCAGTACTTC.

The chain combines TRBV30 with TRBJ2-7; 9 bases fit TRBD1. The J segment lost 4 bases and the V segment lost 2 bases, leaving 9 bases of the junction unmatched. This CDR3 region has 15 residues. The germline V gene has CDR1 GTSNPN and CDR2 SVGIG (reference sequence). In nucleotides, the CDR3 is TGTGCCTGGAGTCTGCCGGGACAGGGATTTTACGAGCAGTACTTC. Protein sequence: CAWSLPGQGFYEQYF.

The CDR3 coding sequence is TGTGCCTGGAGTACGGGGCCCCTCATGGGGACTAACACCGGGGAGCTGTTTTTT. Translation: CAWSTGPLMGTNTGELFF. The chain links TRBV30 to TRBJ2-2, with D possibly being TRBD2 (6 bases). V lost 2 bases, J lost 2 bases, and 21 bases lay in between. The CDR3 is made up of 18 amino acids. From germline, CDR1 is GTSNPN and CDR2 SVGIG (reference sequence). The entire variable domain, with the rest obtained from reference TRBV30 and TRBJ2-2, is as follows: SQTIHQWPATLVQPVGSPLSLECTVEGTSNPNLYWYRQAAGRGLQLLFYSVGIGQISSEVPQNLSASRPQDRQFILSSKKLLLSDSGFYLCAWSTGPLMGTNTGELFFGEGSRLTVL.

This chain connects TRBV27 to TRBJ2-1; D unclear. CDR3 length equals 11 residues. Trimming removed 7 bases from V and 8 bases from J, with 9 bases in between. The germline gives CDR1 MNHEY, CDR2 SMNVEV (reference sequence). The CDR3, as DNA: TGTGCCAGCACCCTTTCGTATGAGCAGTTCTTC. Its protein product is CASTLSYEQFF.

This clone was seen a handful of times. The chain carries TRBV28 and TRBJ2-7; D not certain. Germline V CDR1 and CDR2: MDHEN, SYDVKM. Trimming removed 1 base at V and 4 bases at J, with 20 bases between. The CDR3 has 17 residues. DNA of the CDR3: TGTGCCAGCAGTTTATCCGGTTGGCGGCCAGAAACGTACGAGCAGTACTTC. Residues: CASSLSGWRPETYEQYF.

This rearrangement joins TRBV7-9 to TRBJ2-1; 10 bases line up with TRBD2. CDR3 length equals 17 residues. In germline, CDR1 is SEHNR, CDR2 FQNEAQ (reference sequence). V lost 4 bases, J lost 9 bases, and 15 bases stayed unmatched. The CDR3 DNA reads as TGTGCCAGCAGCTCAGGAGGCGCTAGCGGGAGTAGGGGTGAGCAGTTCTTC. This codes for CASSSGGASGSRGEQFF.

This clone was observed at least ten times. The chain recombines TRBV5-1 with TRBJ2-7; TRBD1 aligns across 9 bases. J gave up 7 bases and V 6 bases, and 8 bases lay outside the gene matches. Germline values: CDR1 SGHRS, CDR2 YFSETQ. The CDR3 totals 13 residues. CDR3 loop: CASTSSGTGEQYF. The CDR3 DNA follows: TGCGCCAGCACCTCATCCGGGACAGGGGAGCAGTACTTC. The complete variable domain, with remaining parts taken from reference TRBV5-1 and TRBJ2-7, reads KAGVTQTPRYLIKTRGQQVTLSCSPISGHRSVSWYQQTPGQGLQFLFEYFSETQRNKGNFPGRFSGRQFSNSRSEMNVSTLELGDSALYLCASTSSGTGEQYFGPGTRLTVT.

The CDR3 DNA is TGTGCCAGCAGCTTTAGGCCGGGGACCGGGGAGCTGTTTTTT. This gives the protein CASSFRPGTGELFF. The gene calls are TRBV5-4 and TRBJ2-2, with D perhaps TRBD2 (5 bases). CDR3 length: 14 residues. V lost 2 bases, J lost 5 bases, and 10 bases lay in between. The germline V gene encodes CDR1 SGHNT and CDR2 YYREEE (reference sequence).

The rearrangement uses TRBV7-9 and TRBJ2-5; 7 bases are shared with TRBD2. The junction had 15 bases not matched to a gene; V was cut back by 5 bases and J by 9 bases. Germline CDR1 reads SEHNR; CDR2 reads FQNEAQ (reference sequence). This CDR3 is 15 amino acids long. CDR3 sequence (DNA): TGTGCCAGCAGCAGGACGGGGGGACCCCAAGTGGCCCAGTACTTC. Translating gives CASSRTGGPQVAQYF.

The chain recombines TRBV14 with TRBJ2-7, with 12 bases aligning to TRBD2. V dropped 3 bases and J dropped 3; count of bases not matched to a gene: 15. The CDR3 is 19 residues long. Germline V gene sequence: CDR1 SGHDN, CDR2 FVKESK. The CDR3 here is CASSHKSPGLAGKLYEQYF. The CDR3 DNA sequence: TGTGCCAGCAGCCATAAAAGCCCCGGACTAGCGGGAAAACTCTACGAGCAGTACTTC.

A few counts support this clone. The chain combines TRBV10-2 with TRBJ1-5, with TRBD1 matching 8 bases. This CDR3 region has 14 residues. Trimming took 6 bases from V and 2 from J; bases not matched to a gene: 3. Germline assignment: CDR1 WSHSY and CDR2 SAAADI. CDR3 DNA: TGCGCCAGCAGGAAGGGACAGGGCAATCAGCCCCAGCATTTT. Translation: CASRKGQGNQPQHF.

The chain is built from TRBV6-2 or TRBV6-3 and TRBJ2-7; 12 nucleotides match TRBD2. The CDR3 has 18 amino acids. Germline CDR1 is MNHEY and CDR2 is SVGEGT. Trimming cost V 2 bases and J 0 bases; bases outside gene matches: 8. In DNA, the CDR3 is TGTGCCAGCAGTTACGAACTAGCGGGAGGTCGGAGCTCCTACGAGCAGTACTTC. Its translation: CASSYELAGGRSSYEQYF.

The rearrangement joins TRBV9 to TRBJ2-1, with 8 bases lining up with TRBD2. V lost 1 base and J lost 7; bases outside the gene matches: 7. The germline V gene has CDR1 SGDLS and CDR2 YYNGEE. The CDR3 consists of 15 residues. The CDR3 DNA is TGTGCCAGCAGCGTATCCGGGGGGGCTGCGAATGAGCAGTTCTTC. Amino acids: CASSVSGGAANEQFF.

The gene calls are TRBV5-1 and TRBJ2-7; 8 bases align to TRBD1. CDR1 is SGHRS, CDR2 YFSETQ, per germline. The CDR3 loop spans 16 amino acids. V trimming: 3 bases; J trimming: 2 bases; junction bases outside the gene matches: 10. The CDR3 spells CASSYTAGQATYEQYF. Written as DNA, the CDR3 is TGCGCCAGCAGCTATACCGCGGGACAGGCGACCTACGAGCAGTACTTC.

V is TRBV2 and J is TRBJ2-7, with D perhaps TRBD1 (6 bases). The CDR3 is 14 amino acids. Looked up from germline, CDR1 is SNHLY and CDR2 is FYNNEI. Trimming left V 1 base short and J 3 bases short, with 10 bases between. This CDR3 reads CASSEVGTNYEQYF. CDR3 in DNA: TGTGCCAGCAGTGAAGTTGGGACAAACTACGAGCAGTACTTC.

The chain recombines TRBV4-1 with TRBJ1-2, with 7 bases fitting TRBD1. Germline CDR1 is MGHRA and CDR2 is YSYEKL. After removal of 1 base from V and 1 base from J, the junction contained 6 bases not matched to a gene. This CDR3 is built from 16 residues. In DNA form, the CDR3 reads TGCGCCAGCAGCCAAGCTGATACAGGGGTTAACTATGGCTACACCTTC. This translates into CASSQADTGVNYGYTF.

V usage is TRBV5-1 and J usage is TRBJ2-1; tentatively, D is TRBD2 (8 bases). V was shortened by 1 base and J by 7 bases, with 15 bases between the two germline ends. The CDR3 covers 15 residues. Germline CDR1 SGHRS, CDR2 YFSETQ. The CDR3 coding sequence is TGCGCCAGCAGCTTGAGTAGCGGGACAGTAAATGAGCAGTTCTTC. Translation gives CASSLSSGTVNEQFF.